Presented here are 16 T cell receptor beta chains from one specimen sequenced in a study of cytomegalovirus exposure and HLA in healthy donors. Primers for the PCR totalled 60 Vbeta and 13 Jbeta. The repertoire was sequenced with immunoSEQ multiplex PCR; TCRdb's copy has only in-frame clones and lacks some. Of fewer than 150,000 clones listed, over 60% are singletons. Input material: PBMCs. All receptors come from a man aged 18 to 29 in good health and CMV-seropositive.

As concerns this clone: This sample includes further DNA sequences coding for the same CDR3. The V call is TRBV7-9, the J call TRBJ2-3, with TRBD2 identical over 8 bases. Germline V gene sequence: CDR1 SEHNR, CDR2 FQNEAQ (reference sequence). J was trimmed by 3 bases and V by 1 base; bases with no gene match: 3. The CDR3 runs 15 residues. CDR3 region: CASSLGSGGTDTQYF. Written as DNA, the CDR3 is TGTGCCAGCAGCTTAGGAAGCGGGGGTACAGATACGCAGTATTTT.

The chain is built from TRBV13 and TRBJ2-1, with D possibly TRBD2 on 5 matching bases. Germline values: CDR1 PRHDT, CDR2 FYEKMQ (reference sequence). V shed 6 bases and J shed 5 bases, with 11 bases lying between them. This CDR3 is 13 amino acids long. CDR3 protein: CASRQTGDNEQFF. In nucleotides, the CDR3 is TGTGCCAGCAGACAGACCGGGGACAATGAGCAGTTCTTC. The whole variable domain, remainder taken from reference TRBV13 and TRBJ2-1, is AAGVIQSPRHLIKEKRETATLKCYPIPRHDTVYWYQQGPGQDPQFLISFYEKMQSDKGSIPDRFSAQQFSDYHSELNMSSLELGDSALYFCASRQTGDNEQFFGPGTRLTVL.

V usage is TRBV5-4 and J usage is TRBJ2-1; the D gene is possibly TRBD2 (6 bases). The CDR3 extends over 15 amino acids. Germline assignment: CDR1 SGHNT and CDR2 YYREEE (reference sequence). With 5 bases removed from V and 5 bases from J, the gap between germline ends came to 17 bases. CDR3 sequence reads: CASSGSAEGDNEQFF. CDR3 bases: TGTGCCAGCAGTGGTTCCGCGGAGGGTGACAATGAGCAGTTCTTC.

This clone came up a few times. The V call is TRBV5-1, the J call TRBJ1-3; 8 bases are shared with TRBD1. The V gene's germline CDR1 is SGHRS and CDR2 YFSETQ. Trimming at V came to 4 bases and at J to 3 bases, leaving 6 bases not matched to a gene. The CDR3 length is 15 residues. CDR3 in amino acids: CASSRTGLDGNTIYF. The CDR3 DNA follows: TGCGCCAGCAGCCGGACAGGGTTGGATGGAAACACCATATATTTT.

This clone was detected once. V usage is TRBV7-3 and J usage is TRBJ2-7; 7 positions match TRBD1. Germline V CDR1 and CDR2: SGHTA, FQGTGA. The CDR3 consists of 15 residues. V trimming: 6 bases; J trimming: 5 bases; junction bases outside the gene matches: 13. Here the CDR3 reads CASSSLLTGINEQYV. Here the CDR3 DNA reads TGTGCCAGCAGTTCCCTCCTGACAGGGATCAACGAGCAGTACGTC.

This clone turned up a few times. J is TRBJ1-1 and V is TRBV9; perhaps TRBD1 as D (5 bases). V was trimmed by 2 bases and J by 0 bases, leaving 11 bases between them. The CDR3 has 15 residues. Germline values: CDR1 SGDLS, CDR2 YYNGEE. CDR3 residues: CASSVRGTLNTEAFF. The CDR3 DNA sequence: TGTGCCAGCAGCGTTCGGGGGACCCTGAACACTGAAGCTTTCTTT. Full variable domain (rest looked up from reference TRBV9 and TRBJ1-1): DSGVTQTPKHLITATGQRVTLRCSPRSGDLSVYWYQQSLDQGLQFLIQYYNGEERAKGNILERFSAQQFPDLHSELNLSSLELGDSALYFCASSVRGTLNTEAFFGQGTRLTVV.

A remark on this clone: A read error may produce the germline difference seen at one junction end. This chain joins TRBV6-5 and TRBJ1-5; D remains unclear. Germline lookup yields CDR1 MNHEY and CDR2 SVGAGI. The CDR3 sequence is 14 residues long. CDR3 residues: CASSYSNTNQPQHF. DNA for the CDR3: TGTGCTAGCAGTTACTCGAACACCAATCAGCCCCAGCATTTT.

This clone was found a few times. This chain joins TRBV19 and TRBJ1-5; TRBD1 might be the D (5 bases). This CDR3 is 15 amino acids long. V was cut by 1 base and J by 11 bases, with 18 bases left in between. Germline CDR1 and CDR2: LNHDA and SQIVND (reference sequence). This CDR3 is CASSIGGRVMQAQHF. In DNA, the CDR3 is TGTGCCAGTAGTATAGGAGGCAGGGTTATGCAAGCCCAGCATTTT.

The V and J genes are TRBV5-1 and TRBJ2-6; TRBD1 might be the D (5 bases). The germline V gene has CDR1 SGHRS and CDR2 YFSETQ. V was shortened by 1 base and J by 1 base, with 6 bases between the two germline ends. The CDR3 sequence is 15 residues long. Here the CDR3 DNA reads TGCGCCAGCAGCTTGCAGGGATCTGGGGCCAACGTCCTGACTTTC. Translated, it gives CASSLQGSGANVLTF.

V usage is TRBV28 and J usage is TRBJ2-2, with D hard to call. V shed 5 bases and J shed 6 bases, with 16 bases lying between them. The CDR3 extends over 15 amino acids. Germline V gives CDR1 MDHEN, CDR2 SYDVKM. CDR3 nucleotide sequence: TGTGCCAGCAGTCAGGTAGACGTTTCCTCCGGGGAGCTGTTTTTT. Residues: CASSQVDVSSGELFF. Full variable domain (remainder filled in from reference TRBV28 and TRBJ2-2): DVKVTQSSRYLVKRTGEKVFLECVQDMDHENMFWYRQDPGLGLRLIYFSYDVKMKEKGDIPEGYSVSREKKERFSLILESASTNQTSMYLCASSQVDVSSGELFFGEGSRLTVL.

This chain connects TRBV2 to TRBJ1-2, with 9 bases identical to TRBD1. Germline trimming cut 0 bases from V and 5 bases from J; bases unmatched to any gene: 13. Germline CDR1 and CDR2: SNHLY and FYNNEI. The CDR3 contains 18 residues. CDR3 sequence reads: CASSEARTGAPRRYGYTF. CDR3 nucleotide sequence: TGTGCCAGCAGTGAAGCGAGGACAGGGGCGCCCCGTCGTTATGGCTACACCTTC.

This rearrangement joins TRBV2 to TRBJ2-5, with D tentatively TRBD2 (6 bases). This CDR3 has 21 amino acids. The V end was cut by 4 bases, the J end by 1 base, with 31 bases between. Per the germline V gene, CDR1 is SNHLY and CDR2 is FYNNEI. The CDR3: CASSAGQGGGTKRQSQETQYF. Here the CDR3 DNA reads TGTGCCAGCAGTGCTGGTCAGGGAGGCGGAACGAAGAGACAAAGCCAAGAGACCCAGTACTTC.

This sequence joins TRBV6-6 and TRBJ2-7, with a tentative D call TRBD2 (6 bases). Trimming shortened V by 6 bases and J by 4 bases, and 16 bases separated the two germline ends. From germline, CDR1 is MNHNY and CDR2 SVGAGI (reference sequence). The CDR3 consists of 14 residues. The CDR3: CASRASGELYEQYF. In DNA form, the CDR3 reads TGTGCCAGCAGGGCCTCGGGGGAGTTATACGAGCAGTACTTC.

This clone was detected only a few times. V and J are TRBV9 and TRBJ2-7; D perhaps matches TRBD1 (5 bases). From germline, CDR1 is SGDLS and CDR2 YYNGEE. Trimming pared 2 bases from V and 4 bases from J, leaving 13 bases between. The CDR3 loop spans 14 amino acids. In nucleotides, the CDR3 is TGTGCCAGCAGCGTCACAGGAGAATCTTACGAGCAGTACTTC. It translates to CASSVTGESYEQYF. Full variable domain (missing parts from reference TRBV9 and TRBJ2-7): DSGVTQTPKHLITATGQRVTLRCSPRSGDLSVYWYQQSLDQGLQFLIQYYNGEERAKGNILERFSAQQFPDLHSELNLSSLELGDSALYFCASSVTGESYEQYFGPGTRLTVT.

This clone was seen a few times. The chain uses TRBV4-1 and TRBJ2-6; possible D gene TRBD1, 5 bases. Looked up from germline, CDR1 is MGHRA and CDR2 is YSYEKL. Trimming shortened V by 0 bases and J by 2 bases, and 11 bases separated the two germline ends. This CDR3 comprises 17 residues. The CDR3 loop is CASSQDKGQAGANVLTF. CDR3 nucleotide sequence: TGCGCCAGCAGCCAAGACAAGGGGCAGGCTGGGGCCAACGTCCTGACTTTC.

The CDR3 loop reads CASSLGGTVIAFF. CDR3 nucleotide sequence: TGTGCCAGCAGTTTAGGTGGGACAGTTATAGCTTTCTTT. This chain links TRBV28 with TRBJ1-1; 7 nucleotides line up with TRBD1. The CDR3 is made up of 13 amino acids. J lost 10 bases, V lost 2 bases, and 7 bases had no gene match. The germline gives CDR1 MDHEN, CDR2 SYDVKM.